This TCR beta chain was identified in a study of T cells in Graves' hyperthyroidism and ophthalmopathy. The study's findings and limits: Ophthalmopathy was model-predicted a median about 6 months pre-onset.

PBMCs came from about 10 ml fresh peripheral blood. Researchers took RNA transcripts and amplified the TCR beta CDR3 regions from them. A first-round RT-PCR of the TCR CDR3 used the HTBI primer set. TCRdb itself ran the multiplex PCR reads through MiXCR, one entry per CDR3 protein. Altogether more than 650,000 distinct CDR3 sequences are present, around 15% being singletons, with the ten largest covering roughly 10%. Germline values: CDR1 SEHNR, CDR2 FQNEAQ (reference sequence). The CDR3 is 16 residues long. J lost 1 base, V lost 5 bases, and 4 bases had no gene match. This clonotype came up many times. Its specificity is not known.

Sequenced sample: blood. This chain uses TRBV7-9 with TRBJ2-3, with TRBD2 matching over 12 bases. The source of this sequence is a young woman with Graves' hyperthyroidism. The CDR3 DNA reads TGTGCCAGCAGCCCCGGACTAGCGGGGCGCACAGATACGCAGTATTTT. Residues: CASSPGLAGRTDTQYF.